One and the same sample provided the 16 T cell receptor beta chains below, sequenced in a study of cytotoxic CD8 clonotypes in ibrutinib-treated CLL (dated by TCRdb to 2020 to 2022). Library preparation used the immunoSEQ multiplex PCR assay. The source is immuneACCESS, and TCRdb retained only in-frame sequences with V and J called. Part of the clones is not carried over; for the studies checked, unresolved V genes explain less than half of this, and the remainder is unexplained. This sample is represented by around 330,000 clones; around 66% of them were singletons. Clones ranked in the top ten supply 5% to 6.5% of the sample. The specimen comprised PBMCs, sampled after 36 months of ibrutinib treatment. Receptors were obtained from a human donor with chronic lymphocytic leukemia.

This clone showed up just a few times. The identical CDR3 is also encoded by other nucleotide sequences in the sample. This chain joins TRBV9 and TRBJ2-7; 12 bases are shared with TRBD2. Trimming removed 0 bases from V and 3 bases from J; junction bases left unmatched: 1. Germline-derived CDR1 and CDR2 are SGDLS and YYNGEE. The CDR3 is 15 residues long. The CDR3 DNA follows: TGTGCCAGCAGCGTAGGGACTAGCGGGAACTACGAGCAGTACTTC. Its protein is CASSVGTSGNYEQYF. The full variable domain, completed using reference TRBV9 and TRBJ2-7, is DSGVTQTPKHLITATGQRVTLRCSPRSGDLSVYWYQQSLDQGLQFLIQYYNGEERAKGNILERFSAQQFPDLHSELNLSSLELGDSALYFCASSVGTSGNYEQYFGPGTRLTVT.

Only a few counts were recorded for this clone. Other DNA sequences within the sample encode an identical CDR3. V gene TRBV9 combines with J gene TRBJ2-1; D gene unclear. CDR3 length: 13 amino acids. Germline CDR1 and CDR2: SGDLS and YYNGEE. Trimming left V 0 bases short and J 3 bases short, with 4 bases between. The CDR3 DNA reads as TGTGCCAGCAGCGTAGTTAGCTACAATGAGCAGTTCTTC. This codes for CASSVVSYNEQFF. The whole variable domain, filled in from reference TRBV9 and TRBJ2-1, reads DSGVTQTPKHLITATGQRVTLRCSPRSGDLSVYWYQQSLDQGLQFLIQYYNGEERAKGNILERFSAQQFPDLHSELNLSSLELGDSALYFCASSVVSYNEQFFGPGTRLTVL.

This clone turned up a few times. J is TRBJ2-5 and V is TRBV9; either TRBD1 or TRBD2 may fit D (5 bases each). This CDR3 has 15 amino acids. Germline assignment: CDR1 SGDLS and CDR2 YYNGEE. V was trimmed by 3 bases and J by 5 bases, leaving 17 bases between them. CDR3 region: CASSDGEGDGETQYF. As DNA, the CDR3 is TGTGCCAGCAGCGACGGGGAAGGGGACGGGGAGACCCAGTACTTC.

This clone was observed a few times. The V call is TRBV19, the J call TRBJ1-3; perhaps TRBD1 as D (6 bases). Trimming removed 5 bases from V and 4 bases from J, with 15 bases in between. CDR3 length: 15 residues. The germline CDR1 and CDR2 sequences are LNHDA and SQIVND (reference sequence). CDR3 DNA sequence: TGTGCCAGTAGTGGCCAGGGGAGGAAAGGAAACACCATATATTTT. Its translation is CASSGQGRKGNTIYF. Supplemented by reference TRBV19 and TRBJ1-3, the full variable domain reads DGGITQSPKYLFRKEGQNVTLSCEQNLNHDAMYWYRQDPGQGLRLIYYSQIVNDFQKGDIAEGYSVSREKKESFPLTVTSAQKNPTAFYLCASSGQGRKGNTIYFGEGSWLTVV.

The rearrangement joins TRBV10-1 to TRBJ2-2; TRBD2 might be the D (5 bases). Trimming took off 2 bases at V and 1 base at J, with 14 bases between the two ends. Germline CDR1 WNHNN, CDR2 SYGVQD (reference sequence). This CDR3 contains 17 residues. This chain's CDR3 is CASSEVGVAKNTGELFF. The CDR3 nucleotides are TGCGCCAGCAGTGAGGTTGGGGTAGCGAAGAACACCGGGGAGCTGTTTTTT.

There are a few counts of this clone. The V and J genes are TRBV6-5 and TRBJ1-1; D gene ambiguous. V was shortened by 1 base and J by 3 bases, with 3 bases between the two germline ends. Germline assignment: CDR1 MNHEY and CDR2 SVGAGI. This CDR3 is 12 amino acids long. The CDR3, as DNA: TGTGCCAGCAGTTACTTCGACACTGAAGCTTTCTTT. The encoded protein is CASSYFDTEAFF.

V is TRBV5-1 and J is TRBJ2-3; 12 bases are a match to TRBD2. Germline trimming cut 3 bases from V and 1 base from J; bases unmatched to any gene: 3. CDR1 and CDR2 (germline): SGHRS, YFSETQ. The CDR3 contains 16 residues. The CDR3, as DNA: TGCGCCAGCAGCTGGGGACTAGCGGGCCGCACAGATACGCAGTATTTT. Encoded protein: CASSWGLAGRTDTQYF.

The V call is TRBV4-1, the J call TRBJ1-3; D is unresolved. CDR1 is MGHRA, CDR2 YSYEKL, per germline. CDR3 length: 13 amino acids. V lost 5 bases to trimming and J lost 8 bases, with 13 bases between them. Here the CDR3 DNA reads TGCGCCAGCAGCGGCGTAGGGTCCGACACCATATATTTT. Translation gives CASSGVGSDTIYF.

This clone occurred once. This chain links TRBV28 with TRBJ2-7, with a weak D call TRBD2 (5 bases). CDR3 length: 14 residues. Germline V gives CDR1 MDHEN, CDR2 SYDVKM. V lost 5 bases to trimming and J lost 7 bases, with 18 bases between them. CDR3 in DNA: TGTGCCAGCAGTCGAGAGCAGCCGTCGGGGGAGCAGTACTTC. Translated: CASSREQPSGEQYF.

This rearrangement joins TRBV9 to TRBJ2-3; D is perhaps TRBD1 (5 bases). The CDR3 extends over 13 amino acids. Germline CDR1 is SGDLS and CDR2 is YYNGEE. V lost 5 bases and J 0 bases, leaving 7 bases between the germline ends. CDR3 nucleotides: TGTGCCAGCAGGAGACAGAGCACAGATACGCAGTATTTT. Translation gives CASRRQSTDTQYF. Full variable domain (rest looked up from reference TRBV9 and TRBJ2-3): DSGVTQTPKHLITATGQRVTLRCSPRSGDLSVYWYQQSLDQGLQFLIQYYNGEERAKGNILERFSAQQFPDLHSELNLSSLELGDSALYFCASRRQSTDTQYFGPGTRLTVL.

V and J are TRBV7-2 and TRBJ1-4, with D maybe TRBD1 (6 bases). The CDR3 contains 14 residues. The germline CDR1 and CDR2 sequences are SGHTA and FQGNSA. V lost 2 bases to trimming and J lost 5 bases, with 9 bases between them. The CDR3 loop is CASSLRGGNEKLFF. The CDR3 DNA sequence: TGTGCCAGCAGCTTAAGGGGGGGAAATGAAAAACTGTTTTTT.

The CDR3: CASSLGLIITGASYNEQFF. The CDR3 DNA sequence: TGTGCCAGCAGCCTGGGGCTGATTATCACAGGGGCATCCTACAATGAGCAGTTCTTC. The V gene is TRBV5-5, the J gene TRBJ2-1; TRBD1 aligns across 7 bases. Germline V gene lookup returns CDR1 SGHKS and CDR2 YYEKEE (reference sequence). The V segment lost 4 bases and the J segment 1 base; nucleotides outside the gene matches: 17. CDR3 length: 19 amino acids.

The chain couples TRBV10-3 to TRBJ1-2, with 7 bases aligning to TRBD1. The V gene end was trimmed by 0 bases and the J gene end by 2 bases; junction bases not matched to a gene: 9. CDR1 and CDR2 (germline): ENHRY, SYGVKD. This CDR3 comprises 17 residues. The CDR3 coding sequence is TGTGCCATCAGTGAGTCGAAGGGGGCGCGATCCAACTATGGCTACACCTTC. Amino acids: CAISESKGARSNYGYTF.

In the case of this clone: Other nucleotide sequences in the sample specify the same CDR3. This chain uses TRBV18 with TRBJ1-1; weak D call: TRBD1 (5 bases). Germline V gene sequence: CDR1 KGHSH, CDR2 LQKENI. Trimming took 3 bases from V and 1 from J, leaving 6 bases between them. The CDR3 runs 13 residues. CDR3 sequence: CASSPGGNTEAFF. In DNA form, the CDR3 reads TGTGCCAGCTCACCGGGGGGGAACACTGAAGCTTTCTTT.

In nucleotides, the CDR3 is TGTGCCAGCAGCGGACGGGAGGGGACGGGCTATGGCTACACCTTC. It is translated as CASSGREGTGYGYTF. This sequence joins TRBV7-9 and TRBJ1-2, with D perhaps TRBD1 (5 bases). The germline V and J ends were trimmed by 5 bases and 4 bases, with 17 bases remaining between them. There are 15 residues in the CDR3. Germline CDR1 reads SEHNR; CDR2 reads FQNEAQ (reference sequence). Full variable domain (rest looked up from reference TRBV7-9 and TRBJ1-2): DTGVSQNPRHKITKRGQNVTFRCDPISEHNRLYWYRQTLGQGPEFLTYFQNEAQLEKSRLLSDRFSAERPKGSFSTLEIQRTEQGDSAMYLCASSGREGTGYGYTFGSGTRLTVV.

The chain joins TRBV11-2 to TRBJ2-5; 12 bases are shared with TRBD2. Trimming took 0 bases from V and 5 from J; bases not matched to a gene: 4. The CDR3 is 16 amino acids. CDR1 and CDR2 from the germline V gene are SGHAT and FQNNGV. CDR3 residues: CASSLDLAGGWETQYF. DNA for the CDR3: TGTGCCAGCAGCTTAGATCTAGCGGGGGGGTGGGAGACCCAGTACTTC.